This T cell receptor beta chain comes out of a study of T cells in Graves' hyperthyroidism and ophthalmopathy. Study-wide results and caveats: Most clonotypes expanded in the thyroid (above 0.001) were also present in blood.

The germline CDR1 and CDR2 sequences are SGHAT and FQNNGV. The CDR3 is made up of 14 amino acids. The trim removed 8 bases at V and 4 bases at J, leaving 9 bases unmatched. RNA transcripts gave rise to amplified TCR beta CDR3 regions. TCR CDR3 underwent first-round RT-PCR with the HTBI primer set. TCRdb reprocessed the multiplex PCR reads via MiXCR and lists one record per CDR3 protein. In the table there are 550,000 to 850,000 distinct CDR3 sequences, about 19% of which are singletons. There are many counts of this clonotype. What it recognizes is unknown. This receptor was taken from a woman aged 45-59 years with Graves' hyperthyroidism that later progressed to Graves' ophthalmopathy. The chain links TRBV11-2 to TRBJ2-5; 8 nucleotides align to TRBD1. Sequencing input: blood. CDR3 region: CASSIQGVGETQYF. The CDR3 DNA follows: TGTGCCAGCTCGATACAGGGGGTAGGAGAGACCCAGTACTTC.